Shown below are 27 T cell receptor beta chains from a single sample sequenced in a study of CD8 T cell repertoires and HIV-1 epitope variants. Antigens for these TCRs are unknown. The assay was immunoSEQ multiplex PCR, and TCRdb's table has in-frame clones only and misses some. The profile shows roughly 5,000 clones, 50% to 75% of them singletons. Material for sequencing was cultured CD8+ T cells derived from PBMCs. Every receptor here comes from a male donor with HIV.

The V gene is TRBV7-6, the J gene TRBJ2-3, with D tentatively TRBD1 (5 bases). Deletions cut 0 bases from V and 4 bases from J, with 8 bases between. CDR3 length: 14 residues. Germline CDR1 and CDR2: SGHVS and FNYEAQ. This chain's CDR3 is CASSLAGAADTQYF. The CDR3 DNA sequence: TGTGCCAGCAGCTTAGCAGGGGCAGCAGATACGCAGTATTTT.

The rearrangement joins TRBV7-8 to TRBJ2-2; tentative D call: TRBD2 (6 bases). The germline gives CDR1 SGHVS, CDR2 FQNEAQ. The CDR3 covers 14 residues. The V gene lost 9 bases and the J gene lost 2 bases, with 13 bases spanning the gap. CDR3 residues: CASRRDSNTGELFF. In nucleotides, the CDR3 is TGTGCCAGTCGTAGGGACTCCAACACCGGGGAGCTGTTTTTT.

The chain employs TRBV6-5 and TRBJ1-1; D remains unclear. CDR3 length equals 15 residues. Per germline, CDR1 MNHEY and CDR2 SVGAGI. The V end lost 6 bases, the J end lost 0 bases, and 14 bases lay between the germline ends. For the CDR3, the DNA is TGTGCCAGCAGGCCTGCGATGATATTGAACACTGAAGCTTTCTTT. Translating it yields CASRPAMILNTEAFF.

This clone has a handful of counts. V usage is TRBV27 and J usage is TRBJ1-5, with D tentatively TRBD1 (5 bases). Trimming cost V 3 bases and J 7 bases, with 10 bases left between them. Germline V gene sequence: CDR1 MNHEY, CDR2 SMNVEV (reference sequence). The CDR3 runs to 13 residues. CDR3 sequence (DNA): TGTGCCAGCAGTTTTGGGGAGGGGCAGCCCCAGCATTTT. It specifies CASSFGEGQPQHF.

This clone was counted between two and nine times. CDR3 protein: CASSQEIPGTGNPDTQYF. CDR3 coding DNA: TGCGCCAGCAGCCAAGAGATACCCGGGACAGGAAACCCAGATACGCAGTATTTT. The rearrangement uses TRBV4-3 and TRBJ2-3; 8 bases are shared with TRBD1. Germline values: CDR1 LGHNA, CDR2 YSLEER. There are 18 residues in the CDR3. V gave up 0 bases and J gave up 4 bases; unmatched junction bases: 12.

This clone was counted a few times. The CDR3 DNA reads as TGTGCCAGCAGCTTTCGGGCGGGAAACACCATATATTTT. It translates to CASSFRAGNTIYF. This sequence joins TRBV5-4 and TRBJ1-3, with D unresolved. Trimming pared 2 bases from V and 4 bases from J, leaving 7 bases between. The CDR3 length is 13 residues. Germline assignment: CDR1 SGHNT and CDR2 YYREEE (reference sequence).

Judged by abundance, this clone is medium-sized. This sequence joins TRBV28 and TRBJ2-5, with D possibly being TRBD2 (6 bases). The CDR3 runs 14 residues. Trimming stripped 4 bases from V and 4 bases from J, with 13 bases between. Germline CDR1 reads MDHEN; CDR2 reads SYDVKM. The CDR3 loop is CASSSPLGGETQYF. As DNA, the CDR3 is TGTGCCAGCAGTTCACCCCTGGGGGGAGAGACCCAGTACTTC. Drawing the rest from reference TRBV28 and TRBJ2-5, the complete variable domain is DVKVTQSSRYLVKRTGEKVFLECVQDMDHENMFWYRQDPGLGLRLIYFSYDVKMKEKGDIPEGYSVSREKKERFSLILESASTNQTSMYLCASSSPLGGETQYFGPGTRLLVL.

The J gene is TRBJ2-1, the V gene TRBV18, with D perhaps TRBD1 (6 bases). CDR1 is KGHSH, CDR2 LQKENI, per germline. The CDR3 runs to 13 residues. The V end lost 4 bases, the J end lost 9 bases, and 13 bases lay between the germline ends. The CDR3, as DNA: TGTGCCAGCTCACTGGGACCGACAGGTGAGCAGTTCTTC. Encoded protein: CASSLGPTGEQFF. Variable domain in full (rest from reference TRBV18 and TRBJ2-1): NAGVMQNPRHLVRRRGQEARLRCSPMKGHSHVYWYRQLPEEGLKFMVYLQKENIIDESGMPKERFSAEFPKEGPSILRIQQVVRGDSAAYFCASSLGPTGEQFFGPGTRLTVL.

This clone appeared a single time. This chain joins TRBV7-3 and TRBJ2-1; D possibly corresponds to TRBD2 (5 bases). The CDR3 runs to 17 residues. Trimming stripped 3 bases from V and 1 base from J, with 16 bases between. The V gene's germline CDR1 is SGHTA and CDR2 FQGTGA. CDR3 sequence: CASSFLSGVESYNEQFF. As DNA, the CDR3 is TGTGCCAGCAGCTTCCTTTCCGGGGTCGAATCCTACAATGAGCAGTTCTTC.

This chain uses TRBV7-8 with TRBJ2-1; D possibly corresponds to TRBD1 (6 bases). The germline V and J ends were trimmed by 2 bases and 8 bases, with 16 bases remaining between them. Germline CDR1 is SGHVS and CDR2 is FQNEAQ. This CDR3 is built from 15 residues. The chain's CDR3 is CASSLTQGPSDEQFF. CDR3 bases: TGTGCCAGCAGCTTAACACAGGGCCCCTCGGATGAGCAGTTCTTC.

The rearrangement links TRBV2 to TRBJ2-7; no definite D call. V was shortened by 0 bases and J by 2 bases, with 11 bases between the two germline ends. The CDR3 is made up of 15 amino acids. The germline V gene has CDR1 SNHLY and CDR2 FYNNEI. CDR3 sequence: CASSEAGSDPYEQYF. CDR3 coding DNA: TGTGCCAGCAGTGAAGCGGGGTCGGACCCCTACGAGCAGTACTTC.

This clone showed up just once. This chain's CDR3 is CASRPTGAYGYTF. The CDR3 bases are TGTGCCAGCAGGCCGACAGGGGCTTATGGCTACACCTTC. The chain has TRBV6-5 and TRBJ1-2; 8 nucleotides match TRBD1. The CDR3 totals 13 residues. Germline CDR1 reads MNHEY; CDR2 reads SVGAGI. V lost 6 bases, J lost 5 bases, and 5 bases stayed unmatched.

This clone was observed a handful of times. The V gene is TRBV19, the J gene TRBJ2-5; D is perhaps TRBD1 or TRBD2 (5 bases each). Per the germline V gene, CDR1 is LNHDA and CDR2 is SQIVND (reference sequence). The CDR3 is 14 amino acids. Trimming shortened V by 1 base and J by 4 bases, and 10 bases separated the two germline ends. The CDR3 loop is CASSIGGGRETQYF. The CDR3 DNA is TGTGCCAGTAGTATAGGTGGGGGTAGAGAGACCCAGTACTTC.

The rearrangement joins TRBV7-6 to TRBJ2-1; 10 positions match TRBD1. The CDR3 length is 13 residues. Germline loops: CDR1 SGHVS, CDR2 FNYEAQ. The V and J ends lost 6 bases and 12 bases, in that order; junction bases with no gene match: 8. CDR3: CASSLTGGYGQFF. In DNA form, the CDR3 reads TGTGCCAGCAGTTTGACAGGGGGCTATGGGCAGTTCTTC.

The V and J genes are TRBV15 and TRBJ2-1; 8 bases align to TRBD2. There are 16 residues in the CDR3. CDR1 is LNHNV and CDR2 is YYDKDF in the germline V gene (reference sequence). Losses at the gene ends were 0 bases for V and 2 bases for J; bases not matched to a gene: 3. Here the CDR3 DNA reads TGTGCCACCAGCAGAGAAATTAGCGGGACCTACAATGAGCAGTTCTTC. This encodes CATSREISGTYNEQFF.

The chain links TRBV6-5 to TRBJ2-1; possible D gene TRBD2, 7 bases. Germline V CDR1 and CDR2: MNHEY, SVGAGI. This CDR3 comprises 12 residues. The V end was cut by 4 bases, the J end by 12 bases, with 13 bases between. CDR3 sequence: CASSLGGGGQFF. In nucleotides, the CDR3 is TGTGCCAGCAGTTTAGGAGGGGGGGGGCAGTTCTTC.

The chain links TRBV23-1 to TRBJ2-1; 12 positions match TRBD1. TRBV23-1 belongs to the ORF category, with a function that is uncertain. Trimming cost V 0 bases and J 8 bases; bases outside gene matches: 8. The CDR3 extends over 17 amino acids. The CDR3 region is CASSQSKGTGGGYEQFF. DNA for the CDR3: TGCGCCAGCAGTCAATCGAAAGGGACAGGGGGCGGATATGAGCAGTTCTTC.

The chain joins TRBV6-1 to TRBJ2-3; D tentatively fits TRBD1 or TRBD2 (6 bases each). Germline CDR1 MNHNS, CDR2 SASEGT. CDR3 length: 15 amino acids. Trimming took off 4 bases at V and 0 bases at J, with 11 bases between the two ends. This CDR3 reads CASSATGTSTDTQYF. In DNA form, the CDR3 reads TGTGCCAGCAGTGCCACAGGGACTAGCACAGATACGCAGTATTTT.

The rearrangement links TRBV5-5 to TRBJ2-1; 14 bases align to TRBD2. CDR3 size: 18 residues. The V and J ends lost 4 bases and 0 bases, in that order; junction bases with no gene match: 6. CDR1 is SGHKS, CDR2 YYEKEE, per germline (reference sequence). The CDR3 region has the DNA TGTGCCAGCAGCCTACGACTAGCGGGAGGGCCCTCCTACAATGAGCAGTTCTTC. As protein: CASSLRLAGGPSYNEQFF.

Within the sample, this clone is medium-sized. The chain has TRBV7-9 and TRBJ2-2; D not resolved. Trimming left V 5 bases short and J 7 bases short, with 8 bases between. Looked up from germline, CDR1 is SEHNR and CDR2 is FQNEAQ (reference sequence). The CDR3 consists of 12 residues. The CDR3 loop is CASSLQDGELFF. In nucleotides, the CDR3 is TGTGCCAGCAGCCTTCAGGACGGGGAGCTGTTTTTT. The entire variable domain, with the rest obtained from reference TRBV7-9 and TRBJ2-2, is as follows: DTGVSQNPRHKITKRGQNVTFRCDPISEHNRLYWYRQTLGQGPEFLTYFQNEAQLEKSRLLSDRFSAERPKGSFSTLEIQRTEQGDSAMYLCASSLQDGELFFGEGSRLTVL.

This clone showed up just a few times. V usage is TRBV7-9 and J usage is TRBJ2-7; 7 bases line up with TRBD2. V shed 1 base and J 2 bases; nucleotides not matched to a gene: 5. The germline CDR1 and CDR2 sequences are SEHNR and FQNEAQ (reference sequence). The CDR3 loop spans 15 amino acids. The chain's CDR3 is CASSLVGGGAYEQYF. CDR3 DNA sequence: TGTGCCAGCAGCTTAGTGGGCGGGGGTGCCTACGAGCAGTACTTC.

This clone rates as medium-sized. V usage is TRBV5-1 and J usage is TRBJ2-7, with 7 bases identical to TRBD2. The CDR3 contains 17 residues. With V trimmed by 2 bases and J by 0 bases, 11 bases remained unmatched. CDR1 SGHRS and CDR2 YFSETQ come from the germline V gene. CDR3 residues: CASSLYSGTTSSYEQYF. In DNA, the CDR3 is TGCGCCAGCAGCTTATACAGCGGGACCACAAGCTCCTACGAGCAGTACTTC.

The chain links TRBV11-2 to TRBJ2-7; D is perhaps TRBD1 (6 bases). Looked up from germline, CDR1 is SGHAT and CDR2 is FQNNGV. The CDR3 has 13 amino acids. V shed 5 bases and J shed 2 bases, with 10 bases lying between them. CDR3 in DNA: TGTGCCAGCAGCATCTGGACAGCCTACGAGCAGTACTTC. Its translation: CASSIWTAYEQYF.

This chain uses TRBV27 with TRBJ2-1; the D gene could be TRBD1 or TRBD2 (5 bases each). The CDR3 loop spans 15 amino acids. The V gene's germline CDR1 is MNHEY and CDR2 SMNVEV (reference sequence). V was shortened by 2 bases and J by 3 bases, with 11 bases between the two germline ends. CDR3 amino acids: CASSLGGDNYNEQFF. The CDR3 DNA sequence: TGTGCCAGCAGTTTAGGGGGAGATAACTACAATGAGCAGTTCTTC.

The chain couples TRBV14 to TRBJ2-1; the D gene is possibly TRBD1 (6 bases). The CDR3 has 13 residues. Trimming pared 5 bases from V and 7 bases from J, leaving 12 bases between. Germline V gene data show CDR1 as SGHDN and CDR2 as FVKESK. This CDR3 reads CASSTWDINEQFF. In nucleotides, the CDR3 is TGTGCCAGCAGCACCTGGGACATAAATGAGCAGTTCTTC. Drawing the rest from reference TRBV14 and TRBJ2-1, the complete variable domain is EAGVTQFPSHSVIEKGQTVTLRCDPISGHDNLYWYRRVMGKEIKFLLHFVKESKQDESGMPNNRFLAERTGGTYSTLKVQPAELEDSGVYFCASSTWDINEQFFGPGTRLTVL.

The chain employs TRBV28 and TRBJ2-1, with D perhaps assigned TRBD1 or TRBD2 (5 bases each). The CDR3 runs to 16 residues. The germline V gene has CDR1 MDHEN and CDR2 SYDVKM. The V end was cut by 5 bases, the J end by 9 bases, with 23 bases between. CDR3 loop: CASSPHIGTDDGEQFF. The DNA of the CDR3 is TGTGCCAGCAGTCCACACATCGGGACCGATGATGGTGAGCAGTTCTTC.

CDR3 nucleotides: TGCGCCAGCAGTCAAAGGGGGAGGACAGGGGATATTCAGCCCCAGCATTTT. Translated, it gives CASSQRGRTGDIQPQHF. J is TRBJ1-5 and V is TRBV23-1; 9 positions match TRBD1. TRBV23-1 is given ORF status, its function remaining uncertain. CDR3 length: 17 amino acids. The V and J ends lost 2 bases and 6 bases, in that order; junction bases with no gene match: 11.